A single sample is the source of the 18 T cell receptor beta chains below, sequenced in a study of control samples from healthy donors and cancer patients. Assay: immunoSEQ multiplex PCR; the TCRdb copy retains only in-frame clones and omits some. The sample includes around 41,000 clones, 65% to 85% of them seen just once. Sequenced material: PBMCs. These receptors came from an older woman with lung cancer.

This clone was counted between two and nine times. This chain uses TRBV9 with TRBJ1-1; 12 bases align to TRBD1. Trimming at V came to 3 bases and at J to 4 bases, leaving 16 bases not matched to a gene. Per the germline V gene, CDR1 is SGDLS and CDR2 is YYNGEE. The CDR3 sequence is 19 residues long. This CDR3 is CASSATGSGQGAGGTEAFF. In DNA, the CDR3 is TGTGCCAGCAGCGCAACGGGGTCGGGACAGGGGGCTGGCGGCACTGAAGCTTTCTTT.

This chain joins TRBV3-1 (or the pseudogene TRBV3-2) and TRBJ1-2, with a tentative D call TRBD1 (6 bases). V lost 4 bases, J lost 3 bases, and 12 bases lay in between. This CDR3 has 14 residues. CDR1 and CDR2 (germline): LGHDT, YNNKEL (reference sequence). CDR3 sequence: CASSRGRGHYGYTF. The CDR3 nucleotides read TGTGCCAGCAGCCGAGGCAGGGGCCACTATGGCTACACCTTC.

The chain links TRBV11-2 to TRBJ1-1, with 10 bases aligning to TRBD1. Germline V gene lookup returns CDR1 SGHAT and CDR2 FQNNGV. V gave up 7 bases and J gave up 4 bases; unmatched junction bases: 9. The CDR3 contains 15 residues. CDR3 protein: CASNIDRGQRTEAFF. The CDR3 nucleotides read TGTGCCAGCAACATAGACAGGGGGCAGCGCACTGAAGCTTTCTTT.

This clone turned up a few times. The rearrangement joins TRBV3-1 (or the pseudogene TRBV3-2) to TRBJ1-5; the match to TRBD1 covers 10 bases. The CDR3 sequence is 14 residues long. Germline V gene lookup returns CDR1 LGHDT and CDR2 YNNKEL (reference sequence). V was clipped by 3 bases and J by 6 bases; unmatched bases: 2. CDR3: CASSQGQGPQPQHF. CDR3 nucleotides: TGTGCCAGCAGCCAGGGACAGGGGCCTCAGCCCCAGCATTTT.

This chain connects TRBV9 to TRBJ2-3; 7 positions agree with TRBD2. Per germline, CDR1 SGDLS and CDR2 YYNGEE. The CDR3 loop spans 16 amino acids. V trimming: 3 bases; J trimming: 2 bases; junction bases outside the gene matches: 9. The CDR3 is CASSARGTTSTDTQYF. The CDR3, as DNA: TGTGCCAGCAGCGCCCGAGGGACTACTTCCACAGATACGCAGTATTTT.

The DNA for the CDR3 is TGTGCCAGCTCACCAACCAGGGACCCCTACGAGCAGTACTTC. It encodes CASSPTRDPYEQYF. The chain combines TRBV18 with TRBJ2-7; D tentatively fits TRBD1 or TRBD2 (5 bases each). CDR1 and CDR2 from the germline V gene are KGHSH and LQKENI. The V end lost 2 bases, the J end lost 2 bases, and 10 bases lay between the germline ends. This CDR3 has 14 amino acids.

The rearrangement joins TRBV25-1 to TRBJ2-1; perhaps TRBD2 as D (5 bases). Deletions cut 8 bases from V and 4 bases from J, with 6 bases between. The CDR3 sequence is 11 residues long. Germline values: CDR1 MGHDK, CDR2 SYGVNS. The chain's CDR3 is CASRGYNEQFF. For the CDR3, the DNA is TGTGCCAGCCGAGGGTACAATGAGCAGTTCTTC.

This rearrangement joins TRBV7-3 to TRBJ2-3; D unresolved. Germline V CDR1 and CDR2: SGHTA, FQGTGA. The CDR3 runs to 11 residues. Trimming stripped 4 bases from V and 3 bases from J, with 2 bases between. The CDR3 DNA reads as TGTGCCAGCAGCTCGACAGATACGCAGTATTTT. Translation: CASSSTDTQYF.

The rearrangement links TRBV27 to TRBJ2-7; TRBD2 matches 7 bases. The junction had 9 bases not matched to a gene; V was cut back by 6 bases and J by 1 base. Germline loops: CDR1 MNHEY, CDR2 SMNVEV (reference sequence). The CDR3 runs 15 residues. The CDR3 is CASSIAGTISYEQYF. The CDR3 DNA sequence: TGTGCCAGCAGCATAGCCGGGACTATATCCTACGAGCAGTACTTC.

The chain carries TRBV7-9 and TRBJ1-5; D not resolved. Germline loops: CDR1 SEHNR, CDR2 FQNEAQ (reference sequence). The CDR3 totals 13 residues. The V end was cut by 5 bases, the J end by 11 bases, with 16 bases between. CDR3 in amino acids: CASSADGSVAQHF. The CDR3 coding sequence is TGTGCCAGCAGCGCCGACGGGAGCGTAGCCCAGCATTTT.

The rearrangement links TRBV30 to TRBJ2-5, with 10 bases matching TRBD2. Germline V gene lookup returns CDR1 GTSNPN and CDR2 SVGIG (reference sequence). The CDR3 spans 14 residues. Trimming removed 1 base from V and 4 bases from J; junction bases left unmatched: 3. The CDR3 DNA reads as TGTGCCTGGAGTGGGGCTAGCGGGAGAGAGACCCAGTACTTC. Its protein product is CAWSGASGRETQYF.

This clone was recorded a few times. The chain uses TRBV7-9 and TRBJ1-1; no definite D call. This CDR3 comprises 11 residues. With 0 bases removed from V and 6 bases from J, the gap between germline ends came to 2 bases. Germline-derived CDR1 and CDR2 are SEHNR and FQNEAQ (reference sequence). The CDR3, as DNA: TGTGCCAGCAGCTTAGCTTCTGAAGCTTTCTTT. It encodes CASSLASEAFF.

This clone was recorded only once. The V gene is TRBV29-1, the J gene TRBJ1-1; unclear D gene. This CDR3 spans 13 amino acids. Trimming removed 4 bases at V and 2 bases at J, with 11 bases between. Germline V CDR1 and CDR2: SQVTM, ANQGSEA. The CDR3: CSVAPRGNTEAFF. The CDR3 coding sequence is TGCAGCGTTGCCCCCCGTGGAAACACTGAAGCTTTCTTT.

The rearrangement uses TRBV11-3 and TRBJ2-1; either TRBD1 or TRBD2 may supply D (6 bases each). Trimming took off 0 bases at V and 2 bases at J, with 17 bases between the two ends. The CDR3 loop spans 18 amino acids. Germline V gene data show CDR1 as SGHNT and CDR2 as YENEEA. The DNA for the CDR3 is TGTGCCAGCAGCTTAGATCAAGGGGGGAGTAGCGCCTACAATGAGCAGTTCTTC. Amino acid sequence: CASSLDQGGSSAYNEQFF.

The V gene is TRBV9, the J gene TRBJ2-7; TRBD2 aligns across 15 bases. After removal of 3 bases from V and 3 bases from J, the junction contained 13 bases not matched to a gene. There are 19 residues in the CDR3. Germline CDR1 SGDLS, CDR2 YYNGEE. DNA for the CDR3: TGTGCCAGCAGCGAGGGACTAGCGGGAGGTCTAACGGGCTTCTACGAGCAGTACTTC. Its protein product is CASSEGLAGGLTGFYEQYF.

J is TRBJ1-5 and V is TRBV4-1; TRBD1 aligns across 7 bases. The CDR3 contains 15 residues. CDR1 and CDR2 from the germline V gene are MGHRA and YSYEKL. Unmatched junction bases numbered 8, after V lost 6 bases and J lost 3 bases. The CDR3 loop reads CASRFTGAFNQPQHF. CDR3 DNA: TGCGCCAGCAGGTTCACAGGGGCTTTCAATCAGCCCCAGCATTTT.

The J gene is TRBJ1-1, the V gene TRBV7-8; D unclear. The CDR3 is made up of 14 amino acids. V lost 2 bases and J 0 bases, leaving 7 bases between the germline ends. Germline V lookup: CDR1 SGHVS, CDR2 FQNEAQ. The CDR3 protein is CASSLFSMNTEAFF. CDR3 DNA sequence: TGTGCCAGCAGCTTATTCAGCATGAACACTGAAGCTTTCTTT.

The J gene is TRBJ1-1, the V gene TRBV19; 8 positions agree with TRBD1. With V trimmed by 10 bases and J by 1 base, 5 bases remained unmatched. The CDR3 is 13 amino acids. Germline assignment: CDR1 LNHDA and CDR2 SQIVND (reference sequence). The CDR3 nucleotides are TGTGCCATCAGGGGGCAGGGGAACACTGAAGCTTTCTTT. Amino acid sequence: CAIRGQGNTEAFF.